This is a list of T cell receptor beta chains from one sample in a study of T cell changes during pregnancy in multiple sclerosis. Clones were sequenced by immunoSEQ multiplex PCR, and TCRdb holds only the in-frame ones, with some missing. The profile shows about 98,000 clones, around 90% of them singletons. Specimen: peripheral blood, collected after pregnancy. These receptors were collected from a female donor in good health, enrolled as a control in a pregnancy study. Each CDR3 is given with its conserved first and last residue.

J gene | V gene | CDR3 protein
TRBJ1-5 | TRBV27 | CASSQGGQPQHF
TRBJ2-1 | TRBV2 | CASRRGGSSYNEQFF
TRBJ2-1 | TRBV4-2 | CASSPPRGLAGVGEQFF
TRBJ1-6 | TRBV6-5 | CASSYSSQGAFSLHF
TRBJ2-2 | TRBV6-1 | CASRRTREIGELFF
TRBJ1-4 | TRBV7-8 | CASSLEVIGVDNEKLFF
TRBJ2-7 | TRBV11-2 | CASSGISGRTYEQYF
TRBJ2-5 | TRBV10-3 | CAISLERGKETQYF
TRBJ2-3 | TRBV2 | CASGLANTDTQYF
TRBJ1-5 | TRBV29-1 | CSALVVGALGPQHF
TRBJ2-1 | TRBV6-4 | CASSDSAGGSNEQFF
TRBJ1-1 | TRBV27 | CASSLSVGALRKAFF
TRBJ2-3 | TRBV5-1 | CASSLALAGVRDTQYF
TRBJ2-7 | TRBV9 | CASSVGGTSGTYEQYF
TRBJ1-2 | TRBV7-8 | CASSPPGIGYGYTF
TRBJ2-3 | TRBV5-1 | CASRTGTDTATDTQYF
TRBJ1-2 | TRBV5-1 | CASSDPGNNYGYTF
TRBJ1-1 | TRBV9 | CASSGGRSVTEAFF
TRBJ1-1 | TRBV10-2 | CASSLSGGRTEAFF
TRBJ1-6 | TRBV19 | CASSPTQRNSPLHF
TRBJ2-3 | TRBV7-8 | CASSLFFRDRAADTQYF
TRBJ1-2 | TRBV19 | CASSLETGTGYGYTF
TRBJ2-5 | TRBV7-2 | CASSSERRETQYF
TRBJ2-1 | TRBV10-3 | CAISESEWEQFF
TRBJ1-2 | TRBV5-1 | CASSPDPERYGYTF
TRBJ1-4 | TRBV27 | CASRPGSYNEKLFF
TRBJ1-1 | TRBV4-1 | CASSQGDRKAFF
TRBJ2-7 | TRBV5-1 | CASTSYSASYEQYF
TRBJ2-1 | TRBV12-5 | CASGLLAGGGEQFF
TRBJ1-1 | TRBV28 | CASTRKGVKKAFF
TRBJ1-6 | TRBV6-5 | CASRVGTGNNSPLHF
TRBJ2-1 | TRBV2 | CASSVNSRLTSGIGEQFF
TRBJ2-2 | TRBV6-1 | CASSAPASRGGGELFF